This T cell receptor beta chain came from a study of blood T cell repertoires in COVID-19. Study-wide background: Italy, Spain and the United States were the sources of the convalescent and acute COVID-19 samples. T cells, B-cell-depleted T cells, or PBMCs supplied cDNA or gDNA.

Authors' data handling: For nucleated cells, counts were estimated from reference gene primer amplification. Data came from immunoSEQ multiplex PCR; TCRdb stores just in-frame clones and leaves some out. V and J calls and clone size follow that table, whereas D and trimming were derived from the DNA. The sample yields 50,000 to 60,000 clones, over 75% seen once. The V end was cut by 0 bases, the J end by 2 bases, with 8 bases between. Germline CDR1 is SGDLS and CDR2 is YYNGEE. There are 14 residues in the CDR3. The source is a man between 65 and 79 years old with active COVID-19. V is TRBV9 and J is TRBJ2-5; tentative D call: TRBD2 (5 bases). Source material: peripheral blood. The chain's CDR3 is CASSVEGRQETQYF. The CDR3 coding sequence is TGTGCCAGCAGCGTAGAAGGGAGACAAGAGACCCAGTACTTC.